This passage covers 2 T cell receptor beta chains from one sample sequenced in a study of blood T cell repertoires in COVID-19. Assay: immunoSEQ multiplex PCR; the TCRdb copy retains only in-frame clones and omits some. This sample has about 270,000 clones, with over 75% found just once. Sequenced: PBMCs or T cells enriched from blood (not recorded which). Source of these receptors: a woman between 18 and 29 years old who had recovered from COVID-19.

The gene calls are TRBV6-6 and TRBJ2-5; 12 bases are shared with TRBD2. CDR1 and CDR2 (germline): MNHNY, SVGAGI (reference sequence). Unmatched junction bases numbered 9, after V lost 1 base and J lost 9 bases. This CDR3 has 16 residues. The CDR3 protein is CASSYWASGGVYAQYF. The CDR3 DNA reads as TGTGCCAGCAGTTACTGGGCTAGCGGGGGGGTTTACGCCCAGTACTTC.

This clone has only a few counts. The J gene is TRBJ1-1, the V gene TRBV9; TRBD1 aligns across 11 bases. The V and J ends lost 2 bases and 5 bases, in that order; junction bases with no gene match: 5. The CDR3 runs to 15 residues. The germline V gene encodes CDR1 SGDLS and CDR2 YYNGEE. The CDR3 protein is CASSVPGQGATEAFF. The DNA of the CDR3 is TGTGCCAGCAGCGTCCCCGGACAGGGGGCGACTGAAGCTTTCTTT.